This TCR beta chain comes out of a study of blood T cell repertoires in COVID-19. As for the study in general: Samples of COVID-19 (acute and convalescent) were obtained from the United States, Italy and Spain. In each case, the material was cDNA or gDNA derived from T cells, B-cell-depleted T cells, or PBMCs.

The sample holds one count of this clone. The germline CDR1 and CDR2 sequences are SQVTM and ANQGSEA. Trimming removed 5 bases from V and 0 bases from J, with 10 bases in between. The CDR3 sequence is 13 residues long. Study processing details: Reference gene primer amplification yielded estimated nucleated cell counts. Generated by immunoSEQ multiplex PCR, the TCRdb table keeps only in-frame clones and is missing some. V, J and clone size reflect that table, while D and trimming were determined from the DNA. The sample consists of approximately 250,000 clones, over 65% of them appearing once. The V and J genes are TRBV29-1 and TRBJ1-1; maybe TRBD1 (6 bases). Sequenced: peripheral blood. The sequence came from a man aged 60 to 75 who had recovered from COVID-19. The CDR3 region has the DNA TGCAGCGTTTTCACAGGGCTGAACACTGAAGCTTTCTTT. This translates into CSVFTGLNTEAFF. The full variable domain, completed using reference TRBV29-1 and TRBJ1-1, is SAVISQKPSRDICQRGTSLTIQCQVDSQVTMMFWYRQQPGQSLTLIATANQGSEATYESGFVIDKFPISRPNLTFSTLTVSNMSPEDSSIYLCSVFTGLNTEAFFGQGTRLTVV.